Presented here are 6 T cell receptor beta chains from one specimen sequenced in a study of response to subunit inactivated influenza vaccine. TCRdb reprocessed the RT-PCR reads via MiXCR and lists one record per CDR3 protein. This table holds approximately 530,000 distinct CDR3 sequences, 7.6% found once. Here the sequenced sample was PBMCs from blood, taken 23 months after vaccination. Receptor source: a man aged 50 to 69 who received an inactivated influenza vaccine.

The chain employs TRBV27 and TRBJ1-3; D gene uncertain. The CDR3 length is 15 residues. Per germline, CDR1 MNHEY and CDR2 SMNVEV (reference sequence). With 2 bases removed from V and 1 base from J, the gap between germline ends came to 9 bases. CDR3 sequence reads: CASSLKGASGNTIYF. In DNA, the CDR3 is TGTGCCAGCAGTTTAAAGGGCGCGTCTGGAAACACCATATATTTT.

The chain uses TRBV4-1 and TRBJ1-1; D is unresolved. The CDR3 totals 13 residues. V lost 4 bases, J lost 6 bases, and 12 bases lay in between. CDR1 and CDR2 from the germline V gene are MGHRA and YSYEKL. CDR3 protein: CASSPHSSPEAFF. DNA for the CDR3: TGCGCCAGCAGCCCACATTCGAGCCCTGAAGCTTTCTTT.

The chain links TRBV20-1 to TRBJ2-2; D uncertain. Germline V gene data show CDR1 as DFQATT and CDR2 as SNEGSKA (reference sequence). V gave up 2 bases and J gave up 6 bases, with 10 bases separating them. The CDR3 runs 13 residues. CDR3 protein: CSARPNSPGELFF. The DNA for the CDR3 is TGCAGTGCTAGACCAAATTCACCCGGGGAGCTGTTTTTT.

In this sample, this clonotype turned up many times. This chain joins TRBV5-1 and TRBJ2-7; the match to TRBD2 covers 10 bases. CDR3 size: 14 residues. J was trimmed by 5 bases and V by 0 bases; bases with no gene match: 2. Germline-derived CDR1 and CDR2 are SGHRS and YFSETQ. The CDR3 reads CASSLAGTSDEQYF. The CDR3 nucleotides read TGCGCCAGCAGCTTGGCCGGGACTAGCGACGAGCAGTACTTC.

About this clonotype: At one end, the junction sequence differs from germline, possibly due to a read error. V usage is TRBV18 and J usage is TRBJ1-2, with a possible D match to TRBD1 (6 bases). The CDR3 covers 12 residues. Germline V gene sequence: CDR1 KGHSH, CDR2 LQKENI. CDR3: CASSPRPGQKVF. The CDR3 coding sequence is TGTGCCAGCTCACCACGCCCGGGACAAAAAGTCTTC.

The chain couples TRBV4-1 to TRBJ2-3; 11 bases line up with TRBD2. This CDR3 spans 16 amino acids. V shed 1 base, J shed 4 bases, and the junction held 4 bases outside the gene matches. Germline assignment: CDR1 MGHRA and CDR2 YSYEKL. CDR3 amino acids: CASSQAPGLAADTQYF. In DNA form, the CDR3 reads TGCGCCAGCAGCCAAGCCCCGGGACTAGCGGCAGATACGCAGTATTTT.